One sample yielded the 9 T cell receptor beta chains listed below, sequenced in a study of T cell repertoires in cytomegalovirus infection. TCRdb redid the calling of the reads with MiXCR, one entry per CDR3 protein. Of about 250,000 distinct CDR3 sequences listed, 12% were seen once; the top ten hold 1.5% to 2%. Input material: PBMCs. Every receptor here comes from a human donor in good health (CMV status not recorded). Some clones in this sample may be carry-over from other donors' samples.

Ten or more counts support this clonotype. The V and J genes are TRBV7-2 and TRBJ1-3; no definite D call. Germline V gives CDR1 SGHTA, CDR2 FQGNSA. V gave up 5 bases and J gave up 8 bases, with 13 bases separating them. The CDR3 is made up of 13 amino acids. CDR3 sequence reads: CASSADHLDTIYF. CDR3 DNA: TGTGCCAGCAGCGCAGACCACCTGGACACCATATATTTT.

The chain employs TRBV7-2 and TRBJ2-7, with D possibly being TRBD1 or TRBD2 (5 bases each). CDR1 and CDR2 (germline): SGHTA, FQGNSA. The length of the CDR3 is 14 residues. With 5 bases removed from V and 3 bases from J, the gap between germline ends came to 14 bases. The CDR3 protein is CASSPGRWDYEQYF. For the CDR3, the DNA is TGTGCCAGCAGCCCGGGACGATGGGACTACGAGCAGTACTTC.

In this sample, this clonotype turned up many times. DNA of the CDR3: TGTGCCAGCAGCTTAGGGGTAGGCGGGGGGGCCGGATACGAGCAGTACTTC. It encodes CASSLGVGGGAGYEQYF. The chain couples TRBV7-2 to TRBJ2-7; 9 bases agree with TRBD2. CDR1 and CDR2 (germline): SGHTA, FQGNSA. V was pared by 1 base and J by 4 bases, with 11 bases of the junction left unmatched. This CDR3 is 17 amino acids long.

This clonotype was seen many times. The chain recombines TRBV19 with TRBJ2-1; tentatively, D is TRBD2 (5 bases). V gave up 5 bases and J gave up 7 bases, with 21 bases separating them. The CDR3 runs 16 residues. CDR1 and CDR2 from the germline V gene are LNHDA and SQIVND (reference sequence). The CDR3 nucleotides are TGTGCCAGTAGTCCCCCCTCGGCGGGTAACCATAATGAGCAGTTCTTC. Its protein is CASSPPSAGNHNEQFF.

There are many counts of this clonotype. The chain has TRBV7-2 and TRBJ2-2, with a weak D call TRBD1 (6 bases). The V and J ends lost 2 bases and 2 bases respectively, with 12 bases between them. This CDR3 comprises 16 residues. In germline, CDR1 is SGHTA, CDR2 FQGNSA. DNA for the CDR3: TGTGCCAGCAGCTTAATGGGGGCAGTTAACACCGGGGAGCTGTTTTTT. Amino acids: CASSLMGAVNTGELFF.

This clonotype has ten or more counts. The CDR3, as DNA: TGTGCCAGCAGCCCCGAGGGGGCGCGGGGCTACACCTTC. Its translation: CASSPEGARGYTF. The chain is built from TRBV6-1 and TRBJ1-2; 7 bases agree with TRBD1. Trimming removed 6 bases from V and 8 bases from J; junction bases left unmatched: 9. Germline CDR1 and CDR2: MNHNS and SASEGT. The CDR3 is 13 amino acids.

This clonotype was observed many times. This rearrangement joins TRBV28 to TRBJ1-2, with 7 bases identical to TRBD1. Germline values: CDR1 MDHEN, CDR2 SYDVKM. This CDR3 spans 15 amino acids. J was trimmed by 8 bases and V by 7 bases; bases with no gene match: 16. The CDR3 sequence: CASISPDRLLHGYTF. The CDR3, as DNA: TGTGCCAGCATTAGTCCGGACAGGCTGTTACACGGCTACACCTTC.

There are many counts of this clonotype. CDR3 in DNA: TGTGCCAGCAGCGCTTCTAGCGGGGGGGCCCGTGAGCAGTTCTTC. It encodes CASSASSGGAREQFF. The gene calls are TRBV7-2 and TRBJ2-1; TRBD2 aligns across 12 bases. Losses at the gene ends were 5 bases for V and 9 bases for J; bases not matched to a gene: 8. Germline CDR1 reads SGHTA; CDR2 reads FQGNSA. The CDR3 runs to 15 residues.

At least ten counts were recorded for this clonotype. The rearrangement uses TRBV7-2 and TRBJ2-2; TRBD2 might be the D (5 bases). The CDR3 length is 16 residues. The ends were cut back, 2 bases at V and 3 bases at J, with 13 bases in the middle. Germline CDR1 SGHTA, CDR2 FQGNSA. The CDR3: CASSLSTSRDTGELFF. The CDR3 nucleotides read TGTGCCAGCAGCTTATCCACTAGTCGGGACACCGGGGAGCTGTTTTTT.